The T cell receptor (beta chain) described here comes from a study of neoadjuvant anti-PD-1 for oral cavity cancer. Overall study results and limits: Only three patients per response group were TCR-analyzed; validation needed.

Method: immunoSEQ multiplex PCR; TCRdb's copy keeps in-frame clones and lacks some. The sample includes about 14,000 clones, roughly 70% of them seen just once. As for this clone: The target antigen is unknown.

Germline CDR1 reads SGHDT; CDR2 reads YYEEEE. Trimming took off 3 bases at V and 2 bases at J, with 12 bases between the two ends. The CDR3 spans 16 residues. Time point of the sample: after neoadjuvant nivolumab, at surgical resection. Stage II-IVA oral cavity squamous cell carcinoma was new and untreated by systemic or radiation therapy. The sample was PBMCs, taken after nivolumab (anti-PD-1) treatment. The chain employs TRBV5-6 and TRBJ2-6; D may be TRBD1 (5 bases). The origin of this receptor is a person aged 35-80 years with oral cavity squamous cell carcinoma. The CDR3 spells CASSSQKGAGANVLTF. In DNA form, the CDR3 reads TGTGCCAGCAGCTCTCAGAAAGGGGCTGGGGCCAACGTCCTGACTTTC.